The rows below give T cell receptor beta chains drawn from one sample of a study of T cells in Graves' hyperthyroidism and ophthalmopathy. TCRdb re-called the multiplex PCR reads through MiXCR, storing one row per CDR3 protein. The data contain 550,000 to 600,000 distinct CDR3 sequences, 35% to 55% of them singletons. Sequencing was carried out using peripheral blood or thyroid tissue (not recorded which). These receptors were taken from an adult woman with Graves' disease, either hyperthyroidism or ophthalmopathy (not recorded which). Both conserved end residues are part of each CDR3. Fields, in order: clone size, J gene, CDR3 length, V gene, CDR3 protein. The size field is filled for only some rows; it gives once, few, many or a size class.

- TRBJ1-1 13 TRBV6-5 CASSKTARVEAFF
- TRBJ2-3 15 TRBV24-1 CATSAIDSSTDTQYF
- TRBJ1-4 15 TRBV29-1 CSYKTTTGFGEKLFF
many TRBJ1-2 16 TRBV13 CASSLVSVQGEGGYTF
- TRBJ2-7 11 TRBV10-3 CAIGPGRKQYF
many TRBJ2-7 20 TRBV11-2 CASSPLPGTSGRPELREQYF
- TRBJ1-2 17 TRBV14 CASSQGTGRTSSYGYTF
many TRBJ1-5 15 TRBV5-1 CASSEGAYGNQPQHF
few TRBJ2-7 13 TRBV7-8 CASSFSGAHEQYF
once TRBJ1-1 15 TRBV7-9 CASSLGGGLLTEAFF
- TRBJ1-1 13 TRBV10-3 CATKGQGGTEAFF
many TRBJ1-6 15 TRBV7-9 CASSLVFPPNSPLHF
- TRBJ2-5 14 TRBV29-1 CSVEDPRDRETQYF
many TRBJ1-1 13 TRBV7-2 CASSQEDRAKTFF
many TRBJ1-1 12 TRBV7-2 CASSSLLTEAFF
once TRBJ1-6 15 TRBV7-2 CASSDRQGAYSPLHF
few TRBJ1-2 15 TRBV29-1 CSVGLGTTLGYGYTF
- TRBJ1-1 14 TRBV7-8 CASSPTGEGTEAFF
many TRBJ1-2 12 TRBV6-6 CASSDRAYGYTF
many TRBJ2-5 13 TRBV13 CASSTGPQETQYF
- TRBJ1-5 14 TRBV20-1 CSATRTGVGQPQHF
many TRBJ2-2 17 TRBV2 CASSEAHGSPGTGELFF
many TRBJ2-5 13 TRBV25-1 CASSAGRTETQYF
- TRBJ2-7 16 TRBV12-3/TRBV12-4 CASSLRTSGRAYEQYF
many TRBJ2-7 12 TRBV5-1 CASSATTYEQYF
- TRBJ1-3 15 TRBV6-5 CASSTKTGFGNTIYF
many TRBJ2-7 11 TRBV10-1 CASIKYYEQYF
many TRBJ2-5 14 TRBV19 CASSADRGSETQYF
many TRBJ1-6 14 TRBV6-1 CASSERQGYSPLHF
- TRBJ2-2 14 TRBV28 CASKGTSNTGELFF
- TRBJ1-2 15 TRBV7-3 CASSLTGRTNYGYTF
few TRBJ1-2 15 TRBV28 CASSLWDRAQGGYTF
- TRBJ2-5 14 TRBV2 CASYPERGRETQYF
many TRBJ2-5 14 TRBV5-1 CASSLVTAQETQYF
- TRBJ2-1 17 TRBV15 CATSTGKGLAENNEQFF
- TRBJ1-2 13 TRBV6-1 CAGRGAGDSGYTF
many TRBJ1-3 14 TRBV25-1 CATSDPASGNTIYF
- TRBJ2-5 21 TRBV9 CASSYILQGARNSPLQETQHF
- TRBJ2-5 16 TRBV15 CATSSEAPGIGETQYF
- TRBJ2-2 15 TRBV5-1 CASNRQDPDTGELFF
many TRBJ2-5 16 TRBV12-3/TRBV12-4 CASSLPRLAGSETQYF
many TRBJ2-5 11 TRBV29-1 CSGRARRTQYF
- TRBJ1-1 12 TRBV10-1 CASSESIAEAFF
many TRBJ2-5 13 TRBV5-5 CASSLRTEVTQYF
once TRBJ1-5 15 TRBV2 CASRTGRGGNQPQHF
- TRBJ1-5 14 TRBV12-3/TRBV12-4 CASSDRGKDQPQHF
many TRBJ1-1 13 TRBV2 CASSRDVMAEAFF
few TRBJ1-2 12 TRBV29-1 CSAEGQDYGYTF
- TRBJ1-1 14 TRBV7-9 CASSPWDRGPEAFF
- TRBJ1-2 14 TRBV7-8 CASSIGQGRYGYTF
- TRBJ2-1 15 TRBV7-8 CASSPGRGPYNEQFF
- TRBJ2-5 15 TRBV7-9 CAGKQGAGFQETQYF
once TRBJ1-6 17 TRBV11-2 CASSPRGGLAGGSPLHF
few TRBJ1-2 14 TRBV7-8 CASSISSTGYGYTF
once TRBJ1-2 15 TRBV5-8 CASRPGGGAGRGYTF